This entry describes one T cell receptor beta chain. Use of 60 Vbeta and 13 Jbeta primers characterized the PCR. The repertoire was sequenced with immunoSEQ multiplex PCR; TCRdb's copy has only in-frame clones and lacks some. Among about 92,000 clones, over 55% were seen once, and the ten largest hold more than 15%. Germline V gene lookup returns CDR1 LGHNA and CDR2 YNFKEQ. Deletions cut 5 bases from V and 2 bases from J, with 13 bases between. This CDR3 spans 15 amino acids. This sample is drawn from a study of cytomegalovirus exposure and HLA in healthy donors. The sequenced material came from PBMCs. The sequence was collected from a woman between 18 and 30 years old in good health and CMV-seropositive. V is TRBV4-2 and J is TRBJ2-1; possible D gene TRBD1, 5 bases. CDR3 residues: CASSLGLGPYNEQFF. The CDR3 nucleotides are TGTGCCAGCAGCTTAGGGTTGGGGCCCTACAATGAGCAGTTCTTC.